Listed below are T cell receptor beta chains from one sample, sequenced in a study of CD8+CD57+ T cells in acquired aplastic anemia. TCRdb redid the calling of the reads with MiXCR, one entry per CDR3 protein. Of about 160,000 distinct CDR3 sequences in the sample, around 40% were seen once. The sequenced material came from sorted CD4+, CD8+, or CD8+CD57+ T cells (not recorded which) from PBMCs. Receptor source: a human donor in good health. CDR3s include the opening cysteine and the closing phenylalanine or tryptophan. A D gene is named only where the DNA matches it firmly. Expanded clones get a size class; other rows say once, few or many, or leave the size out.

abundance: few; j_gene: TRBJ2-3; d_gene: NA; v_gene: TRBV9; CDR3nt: TGTGCCAGCAGCCCCCGAGCGGTTGCTAGCACAGATACGCAGTATTTT; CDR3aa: CASSPRAVASTDTQYF
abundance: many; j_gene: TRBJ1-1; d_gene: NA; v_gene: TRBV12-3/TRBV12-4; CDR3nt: TGTGCCAGCGGAGGGGGGGGGAAAGCTGAAGCTTTCTTT; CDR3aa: CASGGGGKAEAFF
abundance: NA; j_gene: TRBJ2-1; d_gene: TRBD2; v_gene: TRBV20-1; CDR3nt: TGCAGTGCTAGAGGTAGCGGGAGGGACAATGAGCAGTTCTTC; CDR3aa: CSARGSGRDNEQFF
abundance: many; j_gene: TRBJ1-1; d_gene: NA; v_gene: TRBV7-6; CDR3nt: TGTGCCAGCAGCTTAGCGGAAGCAGGGGAATTCACTGAAGCTTTCTTT; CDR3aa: CASSLAEAGEFTEAFF
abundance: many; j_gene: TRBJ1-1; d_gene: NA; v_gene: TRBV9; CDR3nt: TGTGCCAGCAGCGTAGGACCCGACTCACTCGAAGCTTTCTTT; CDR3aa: CASSVGPDSLEAFF
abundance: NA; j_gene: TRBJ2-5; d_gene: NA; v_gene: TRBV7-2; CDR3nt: TGTGCCAGCAGCTTAGGATGGGGCGACGGTAACCTAGAGACCCAGTACTTC; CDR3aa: CASSLGWGDGNLETQYF
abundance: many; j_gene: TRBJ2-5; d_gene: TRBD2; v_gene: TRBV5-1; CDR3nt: TGCGCCAGCAGCTCAGGGACTAGAGAGACCCAGTACTTC; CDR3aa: CASSSGTRETQYF
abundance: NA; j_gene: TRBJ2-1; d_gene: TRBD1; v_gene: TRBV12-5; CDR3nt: TGTGCTAGTGGCCCGGACAGGGCGAACAATGAGCAGTTCTTC; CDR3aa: CASGPDRANNEQFF
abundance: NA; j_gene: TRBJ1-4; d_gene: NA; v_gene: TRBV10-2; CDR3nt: TGCGCCAGCAGTGAGTCCGGGGGAGGTGGAGAAAAACTGTTTTTT; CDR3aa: CASSESGGGGEKLFF
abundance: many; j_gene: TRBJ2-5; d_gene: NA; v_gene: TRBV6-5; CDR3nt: TGTGCCAGCAGTTACCGGGGCGGAGGAGGGGAGACCCAGTACTTC; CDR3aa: CASSYRGGGGETQYF
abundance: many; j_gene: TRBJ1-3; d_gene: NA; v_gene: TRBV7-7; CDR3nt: TGTGCTAGCAGCCCCCTCGCAGGGGCTGGAAACACCATATATTTT; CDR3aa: CASSPLAGAGNTIYF
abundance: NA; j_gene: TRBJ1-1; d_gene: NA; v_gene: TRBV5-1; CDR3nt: TGCGCCAGCAGCTCTGGGACCGTCCAGGTCACTGAAGCTTTCTTT; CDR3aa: CASSSGTVQVTEAFF
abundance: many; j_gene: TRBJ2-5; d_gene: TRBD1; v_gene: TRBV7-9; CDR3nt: TGTGCCAGCAGCTTTGGGGACAGGGGGCTGGGGGAGACCCAGTACTTC; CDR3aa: CASSFGDRGLGETQYF
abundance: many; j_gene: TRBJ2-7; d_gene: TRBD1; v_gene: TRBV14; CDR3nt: TGTGCCAGCAGCCAAGATCCCGGACAGGGCCATTCAACCTACGAGCAGTACTTC; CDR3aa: CASSQDPGQGHSTYEQYF
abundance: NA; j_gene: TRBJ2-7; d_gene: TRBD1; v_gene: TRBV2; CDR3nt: TGTGCCACGCACAGGGGATACGAGCAGTACTTC; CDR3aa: CATHRGYEQYF
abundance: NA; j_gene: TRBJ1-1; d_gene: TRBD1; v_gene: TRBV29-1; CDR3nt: TGCAGCGTGGGGGGACAGCCCAACACTGAAGCTTTCTTT; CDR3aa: CSVGGQPNTEAFF
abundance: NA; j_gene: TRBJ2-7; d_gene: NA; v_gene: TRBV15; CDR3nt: TGTGCCACCAGCAGAGTCAGGGTAAGCGAGCAGTACTTC; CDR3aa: CATSRVRVSEQYF
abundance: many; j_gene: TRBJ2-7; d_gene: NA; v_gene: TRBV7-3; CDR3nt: TGTGCCAGCAGCTTAGCGGGTAGCCACGAGCAGTACTTC; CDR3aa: CASSLAGSHEQYF
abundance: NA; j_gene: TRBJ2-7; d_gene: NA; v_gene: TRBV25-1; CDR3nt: TGTGCCAGCGGTGAAGGAGGTGGGTTTTCCTACGAGCAGTGCTTC; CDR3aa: CASGEGGGFSYEQCF
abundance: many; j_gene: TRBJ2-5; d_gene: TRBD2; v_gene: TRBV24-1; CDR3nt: TGTGCCACCAGTGACTCAACTCTAGCGGGGATCCAAGAGACCCAGTACTTC; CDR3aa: CATSDSTLAGIQETQYF
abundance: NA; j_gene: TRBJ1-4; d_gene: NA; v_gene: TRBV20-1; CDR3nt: TGCAGTGCTAGAGGGGCAACTAATGAAAAACTGTTTTTT; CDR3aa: CSARGATNEKLFF
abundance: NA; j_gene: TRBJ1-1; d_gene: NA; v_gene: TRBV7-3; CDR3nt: TGTGCCAGCAGCTTAACGGTGGACACTGAAGCTTTCTTT; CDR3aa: CASSLTVDTEAFF
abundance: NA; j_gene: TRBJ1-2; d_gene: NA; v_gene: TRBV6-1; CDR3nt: TGTGCCAGCAGTGAATTAGTGGGGGAAAGGGGCGATGGCTACACCTTC; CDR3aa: CASSELVGERGDGYTF
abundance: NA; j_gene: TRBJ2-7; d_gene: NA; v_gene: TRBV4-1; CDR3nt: TGCGCCAGCAGCCCCCTAGGGGTTCGGGAGCAGTACTTC; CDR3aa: CASSPLGVREQYF
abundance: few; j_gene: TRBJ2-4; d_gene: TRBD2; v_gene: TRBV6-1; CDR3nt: TGTGCCAGCACCCAAAGCGGGGGGGCCGGGGAAAACATTCAGTACTTC; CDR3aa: CASTQSGGAGENIQYF
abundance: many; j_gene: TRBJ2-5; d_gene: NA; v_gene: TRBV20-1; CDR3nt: TGCAGTGCTAGAGATAGCGTGAGGGTAGGGACCCAGTACTTC; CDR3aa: CSARDSVRVGTQYF
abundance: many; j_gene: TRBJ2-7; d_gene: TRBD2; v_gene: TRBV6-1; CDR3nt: TGTGCCAGCACCCTCGGTCCGGGGGGCGAGCAGTACTTC; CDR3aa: CASTLGPGGEQYF
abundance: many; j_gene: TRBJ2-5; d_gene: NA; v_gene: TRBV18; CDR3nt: TGTGCCAGCTCACCGCCACAAGAGACCCAGTACTTC; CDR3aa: CASSPPQETQYF
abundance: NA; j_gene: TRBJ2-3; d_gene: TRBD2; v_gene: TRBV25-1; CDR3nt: TGTGCCAGCAGTGAATTCGGGACTAGCGGGAGTACAGATACGCAGTATTTT; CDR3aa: CASSEFGTSGSTDTQYF
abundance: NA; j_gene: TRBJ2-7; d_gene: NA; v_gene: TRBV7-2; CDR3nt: TGTGCCAGCAGCTTAGCTGTTCTAGGCAGGGTACACGAGCAGTACTTC; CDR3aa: CASSLAVLGRVHEQYF
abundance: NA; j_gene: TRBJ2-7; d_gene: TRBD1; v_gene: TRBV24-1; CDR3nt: TGTGCCACCAGGGAGGACAGGGCCGAGCAGTACTTC; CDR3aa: CATREDRAEQYF
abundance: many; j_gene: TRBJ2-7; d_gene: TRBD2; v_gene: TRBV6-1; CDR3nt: TGTGCCAGCAGGGGGGGACTAGCGGGATCTTACGAGCAGTACTTC; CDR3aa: CASRGGLAGSYEQYF
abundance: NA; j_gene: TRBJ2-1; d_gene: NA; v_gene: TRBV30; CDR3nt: TGTGCCTGGAGCGAACCTCACAATGAGCAGTTCTTC; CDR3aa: CAWSEPHNEQFF